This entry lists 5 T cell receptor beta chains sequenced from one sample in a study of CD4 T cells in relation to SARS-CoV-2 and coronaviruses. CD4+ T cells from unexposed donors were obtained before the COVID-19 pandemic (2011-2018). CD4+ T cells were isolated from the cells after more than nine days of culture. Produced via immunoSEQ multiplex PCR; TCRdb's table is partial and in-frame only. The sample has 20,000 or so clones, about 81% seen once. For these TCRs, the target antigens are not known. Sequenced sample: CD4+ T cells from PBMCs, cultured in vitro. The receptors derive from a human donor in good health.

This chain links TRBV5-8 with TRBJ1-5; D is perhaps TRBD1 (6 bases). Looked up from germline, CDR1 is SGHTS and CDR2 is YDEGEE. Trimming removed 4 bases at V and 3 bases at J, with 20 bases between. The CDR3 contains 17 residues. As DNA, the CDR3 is TGTGCCAGCAGCGGAAAAAAAGGACAGCGGTACAATCAGCCCCAGCATTTT. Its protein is CASSGKKGQRYNQPQHF.

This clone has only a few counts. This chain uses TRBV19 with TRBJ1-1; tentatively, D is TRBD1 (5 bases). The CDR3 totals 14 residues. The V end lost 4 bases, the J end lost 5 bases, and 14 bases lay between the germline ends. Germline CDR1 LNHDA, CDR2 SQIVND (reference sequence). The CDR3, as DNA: TGTGCCAGTAGTAGTGGACTGGGGACGACTGAAGCTTTCTTT. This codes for CASSSGLGTTEAFF.

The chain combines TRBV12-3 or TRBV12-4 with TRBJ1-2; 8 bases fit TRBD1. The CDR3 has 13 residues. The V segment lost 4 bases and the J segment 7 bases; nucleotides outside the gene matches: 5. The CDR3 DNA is TGTGCCAGCAGTTCGGGACAGGATAGTGGCTACACCTTC. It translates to CASSSGQDSGYTF.

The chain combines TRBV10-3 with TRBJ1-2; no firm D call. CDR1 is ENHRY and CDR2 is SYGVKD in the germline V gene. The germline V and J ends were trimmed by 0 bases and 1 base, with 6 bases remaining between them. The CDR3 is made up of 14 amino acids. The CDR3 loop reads CAISESTDNYGYTF. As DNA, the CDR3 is TGTGCCATCAGTGAGTCGACCGATAACTATGGCTACACCTTC.

The CDR3 here is CATSDLNTEAFF. CDR3 nucleotide sequence: TGTGCCACCAGTGATTTGAACACTGAAGCTTTCTTT. The gene calls are TRBV24-1 and TRBJ1-1, with D unresolved. This CDR3 spans 12 amino acids. V lost 0 bases and J lost 2, with 0 bases in between. The germline CDR1 and CDR2 sequences are KGHDR and SFDVKD.